This paragraph reports one TCR beta chain. The antigen is unknown. The TCR beta CDR3 region was amplified by multiplex PCR employing 32 V and 13 J primers. MiXCR, run by TCRdb on the multiplex PCR reads, gives a single entry per CDR3 protein. The sample includes fewer than 7,500 distinct CDR3 sequences, roughly 23% seen only once; the top ten take 17%. Template material comprised bulk tumor genomic DNA at approximately 650 ng per sample. Biopsies, several per primary tumor and spaced far apart, were collected during surgery. Each patient presented with untreated, newly diagnosed non-small cell lung cancer and received curative surgery. Trimming shortened V by 4 bases and J by 1 base, and 22 bases separated the two germline ends. Germline CDR1 is LGHDT and CDR2 is YNNKEL (reference sequence). The CDR3 totals 18 residues. This sample is drawn from a study of immune heterogeneity within non-small cell lung tumors. Overall study results and limits: There were identical dominant CDR3 beta clonotypes recurring across tumor sites within a patient, together with site-unique high-frequency clones.

The V call is TRBV3-1, the J call TRBJ2-5; D might be TRBD1 (7 bases). Sequencing was done on a sample of lung tumor tissue. This TCR was sampled from a man between 60 and 70 years old with non-small cell lung cancer. The CDR3 DNA is TGTGCCAGCAGCCGCCTGGCCTGGAGGGGGACAGCCCAAGAGACCCAGTACTTC. Amino acids: CASSRLAWRGTAQETQYF.